The next 28 T cell receptor beta chains were all read from a single sample in a study of T cell clonotyping in hematopoietic cell transplantation. TCRdb's copy holds only in-frame clones and misses some; the assay was immunoSEQ multiplex PCR. The table has 69,000 or so clones, around 94% seen once; the top ten hold roughly 1.7%. Sequenced material: peripheral blood mononuclear cells. All receptors derive from a man over 45 in good health. Some clones in this sample may be carry-over from other donors' samples.

The chain employs TRBV9 and TRBJ2-7, with 8 bases that match TRBD1. Losses at the gene ends were 1 base for V and 4 bases for J; bases not matched to a gene: 7. Germline lookup yields CDR1 SGDLS and CDR2 YYNGEE. The CDR3 is 15 residues long. The CDR3 nucleotides are TGTGCCAGCAGCGTACCCTCAGGGGGCTCGTACGAGCAGTACTTC. This encodes CASSVPSGGSYEQYF. Drawing the rest from reference TRBV9 and TRBJ2-7, the complete variable domain is DSGVTQTPKHLITATGQRVTLRCSPRSGDLSVYWYQQSLDQGLQFLIQYYNGEERAKGNILERFSAQQFPDLHSELNLSSLELGDSALYFCASSVPSGGSYEQYFGPGTRLTVT.

This rearrangement joins TRBV2 to TRBJ1-2; D is possibly TRBD1 (5 bases). The CDR3 covers 13 residues. The V gene's germline CDR1 is SNHLY and CDR2 FYNNEI. V was trimmed by 7 bases and J by 2 bases, leaving 11 bases between them. CDR3 protein: CASIEGPNYGYTF. The CDR3 coding sequence is TGTGCCAGCATCGAGGGACCCAACTATGGCTACACCTTC. The variable domain in full, completed from reference TRBV2 and TRBJ1-2, reads EPEVTQTPSHQVTQMGQEVILRCVPISNHLYFYWYRQILGQKVEFLVSFYNNEISEKSEIFDDQFSVERPDGSNFTLKIRSTKLEDSAMYFCASIEGPNYGYTFGSGTRLTVV.

The chain has TRBV28 and TRBJ1-2; D call uncertain. Germline loops: CDR1 MDHEN, CDR2 SYDVKM. CDR3 size: 14 residues. Trimming left V 7 bases short and J 4 bases short, with 16 bases between. The CDR3 sequence is CASTLLGKGYGYTF. The CDR3 bases are TGTGCCAGCACATTGCTGGGGAAGGGCTATGGCTACACCTTC.

This rearrangement joins TRBV6-1 to TRBJ1-1; 8 bases align to TRBD1. The germline V gene encodes CDR1 MNHNS and CDR2 SASEGT. This CDR3 spans 12 amino acids. Trimming removed 1 base from V and 11 bases from J; junction bases left unmatched: 3. DNA for the CDR3: TGTGCCAGCAGTGAAGGTCGGGACAGGGCTTTCTTT. The encoded protein is CASSEGRDRAFF.

The chain joins TRBV7-2 to TRBJ2-3, with D possibly matching TRBD2 (5 bases). V was trimmed by 5 bases and J by 3 bases, leaving 12 bases between them. CDR3 length: 14 amino acids. CDR1 SGHTA and CDR2 FQGNSA come from the germline V gene. The CDR3 DNA reads TGTGCCAGCAGCCAAAGACGAGGGACAGATACGCAGTATTTT. Encoded protein: CASSQRRGTDTQYF. Combining the CDR3 with reference TRBV7-2 and TRBJ2-3 gives the whole variable domain GAGVSQSPSNKVTEKGKDVELRCDPISGHTALYWYRQSLGQGLEFLIYFQGNSAPDKSGLPSDRFSAERTGGSVSTLTIQRTQQEDSAVYLCASSQRRGTDTQYFGPGTRLTVL.

The chain has TRBV6-5 and TRBJ1-1; 10 bases fit TRBD1. This CDR3 region has 15 residues. From germline, CDR1 is MNHEY and CDR2 SVGAGI. V shed 5 bases, J shed 6 bases, and the junction held 9 bases outside the gene matches. The CDR3 sequence: CASSNRQGARAEAFF. CDR3 coding DNA: TGTGCCAGCAGTAACCGACAGGGGGCGCGGGCTGAAGCTTTCTTT.

This rearrangement joins TRBV29-1 to TRBJ2-7, with 7 bases fitting TRBD2. This CDR3 is 14 amino acids long. V lost 3 bases to trimming and J lost 6 bases; unmatched junction nucleotides: 11. Germline loops: CDR1 SQVTM, CDR2 ANQGSEA. The CDR3 coding sequence is TGCAGCGTTGACGGGTGGGAGGGCCGTGGCGAGCAGTACTTC. As protein: CSVDGWEGRGEQYF.

The chain combines TRBV6-5 with TRBJ2-1; the match to TRBD2 covers 9 bases. CDR3 length: 14 residues. The J segment lost 12 bases and the V segment lost 6 bases, leaving 12 bases of the junction unmatched. Germline loops: CDR1 MNHEY, CDR2 SVGAGI. The CDR3 DNA reads TGTGCCAGCAGCCTCGGACTAGCGCCCGTTGTGCAGTTCTTC. Its protein product is CASSLGLAPVVQFF.

This clone was detected once. V and J are TRBV19 and TRBJ2-6; D is unclear. Trimming cost V 7 bases and J 0 bases, with 22 bases left between them. The V gene's germline CDR1 is LNHDA and CDR2 SQIVND (reference sequence). The CDR3 contains 19 residues. For the CDR3, the DNA is TGTGCCAGTACTCCGACGGGCCCAGGTCTCACCTCTGGGGCCAACGTCCTGACTTTC. This codes for CASTPTGPGLTSGANVLTF. Drawing the rest from reference TRBV19 and TRBJ2-6, the complete variable domain is DGGITQSPKYLFRKEGQNVTLSCEQNLNHDAMYWYRQDPGQGLRLIYYSQIVNDFQKGDIAEGYSVSREKKESFPLTVTSAQKNPTAFYLCASTPTGPGLTSGANVLTFGAGSRLTVL.

V gene TRBV2 combines with J gene TRBJ2-3; no definite D call. Germline CDR1 is SNHLY and CDR2 is FYNNEI. With 6 bases removed from V and 0 bases from J, the gap between germline ends came to 16 bases. This CDR3 region has 16 residues. CDR3 sequence (DNA): TGTGCCAGCAGCCTCCGGACCGCAATTAGCACAGATACGCAGTATTTT. Translating gives CASSLRTAISTDTQYF.

The rearrangement links TRBV20-1 to TRBJ1-2; TRBD1 might be the D (5 bases). CDR1 is DFQATT and CDR2 is SNEGSKA in the germline V gene (reference sequence). V lost 1 base and J 8 bases, leaving 5 bases between the germline ends. This CDR3 spans 10 amino acids. The CDR3 DNA reads TGCAGTGCTAGAGGGGGCGGCTACACCTTC. Translating it yields CSARGGGYTF.

The gene calls are TRBV5-4 and TRBJ2-7; D is perhaps TRBD2 (5 bases). CDR1 SGHNT and CDR2 YYREEE come from the germline V gene (reference sequence). V lost 1 base and J 6 bases, leaving 14 bases between the germline ends. The CDR3 length is 14 residues. CDR3 sequence reads: CASSLRGSPAEQYF. The CDR3 nucleotides read TGTGCCAGCAGCTTGCGGGGTAGTCCAGCCGAGCAGTACTTC.

J is TRBJ2-1 and V is TRBV9; 7 nucleotides line up with TRBD2. J was trimmed by 3 bases and V by 0 bases; bases with no gene match: 3. Germline values: CDR1 SGDLS, CDR2 YYNGEE. This CDR3 spans 15 amino acids. CDR3 amino acids: CASSVGLADYNEQFF. The DNA of the CDR3 is TGTGCCAGCAGCGTAGGGCTAGCGGACTACAATGAGCAGTTCTTC.

The chain has TRBV6-1 and TRBJ2-7, with D perhaps TRBD1 (6 bases). This CDR3 region has 13 residues. Per the germline V gene, CDR1 is MNHNS and CDR2 is SASEGT. Between the trimmed V and J ends, which lost 7 bases and 5 bases, there was a span of 15 bases. The DNA of the CDR3 is TGTGCCAGCAACAGGGTTTACCCCAACGAGCAGTACTTC. This sequence encodes CASNRVYPNEQYF.

The chain joins TRBV5-6 to TRBJ1-2; 8 bases agree with TRBD1. CDR1 SGHDT and CDR2 YYEEEE come from the germline V gene. Germline trimming cut 1 base from V and 8 bases from J; bases unmatched to any gene: 7. CDR3 size: 14 residues. CDR3 sequence: CASSLPDREGGYTF. In DNA, the CDR3 is TGTGCCAGCAGCTTGCCGGACAGGGAGGGCGGCTACACCTTC.

V is TRBV5-1 and J is TRBJ1-2; D is perhaps TRBD1 (6 bases). Trimming left V 3 bases short and J 3 bases short, with 12 bases between. Germline V gives CDR1 SGHRS, CDR2 YFSETQ. This CDR3 spans 14 amino acids. The CDR3 nucleotides are TGCGCCAGCAGCTCGCCGGCAGGGGACTATGGCTACACCTTC. Its protein product is CASSSPAGDYGYTF.

The chain recombines TRBV5-6 with TRBJ1-1; D gene ambiguous. The CDR3 is 15 residues long. Germline loops: CDR1 SGHDT, CDR2 YYEEEE. V was pared by 4 bases and J by 5 bases, with 18 bases between. CDR3 bases: TGTGCCAGCAGCAAACTCGTCCGGGATGGTACTGAAGCTTTCTTT. As protein: CASSKLVRDGTEAFF.

Here the CDR3 reads CSAVENEQFF. For the CDR3, the DNA is TGCAGTGCTGTAGAGAATGAGCAGTTCTTC. The chain couples TRBV20-1 to TRBJ2-1; D uncertain. Germline values: CDR1 DFQATT, CDR2 SNEGSKA (reference sequence). The ends were cut back, 5 bases at V and 7 bases at J, with 6 bases in the middle. CDR3 length: 10 residues.

The chain uses TRBV7-9 and TRBJ1-4; 7 bases line up with TRBD1. The CDR3 consists of 14 residues. J was trimmed by 2 bases and V by 7 bases; bases with no gene match: 4. Germline CDR1 reads SEHNR; CDR2 reads FQNEAQ (reference sequence). Written as DNA, the CDR3 is TGTGCCAGCACCCTGACAGGGACTAATGAAAAACTGTTTTTT. Translated, it gives CASTLTGTNEKLFF. Full variable domain (remainder filled in from reference TRBV7-9 and TRBJ1-4): DTGVSQNPRHKITKRGQNVTFRCDPISEHNRLYWYRQTLGQGPEFLTYFQNEAQLEKSRLLSDRFSAERPKGSFSTLEIQRTEQGDSAMYLCASTLTGTNEKLFFGSGTQLSVL.

The chain is built from TRBV6-5 and TRBJ2-7; TRBD1 matches at 7 bases. CDR1 is MNHEY and CDR2 is SVGAGI in the germline V gene. This CDR3 region has 12 residues. Unmatched junction bases numbered 3, after V lost 5 bases and J lost 5 bases. The CDR3 here is CASSRTGDEQYF. DNA of the CDR3: TGTGCCAGCAGTCGGACAGGCGACGAGCAGTACTTC.

J is TRBJ1-2 and V is TRBV6-5, with D tentatively TRBD1 (5 bases). CDR3 size: 13 residues. Germline V gives CDR1 MNHEY, CDR2 SVGAGI. Trimming removed 3 bases from V and 4 bases from J, with 9 bases in between. The CDR3 DNA reads as TGTGCCAGCAGTTATTCCAGGGTCTATGGCTACACCTTC. Translation: CASSYSRVYGYTF.

CDR3 in DNA: TGTGCCAGCAGTAGGACTAGTTGGAATGAGCAGTTCTTC. Protein sequence: CASSRTSWNEQFF. This chain uses TRBV7-2 with TRBJ2-1; 7 bases agree with TRBD2. This CDR3 has 13 residues. Germline CDR1 and CDR2: SGHTA and FQGNSA. Trimming took 6 bases from V and 7 from J; bases not matched to a gene: 6.

The V and J genes are TRBV27 and TRBJ2-7; D is ambiguous. The germline V gene encodes CDR1 MNHEY and CDR2 SMNVEV (reference sequence). This CDR3 is built from 13 residues. The V end was cut by 4 bases, the J end by 2 bases, with 9 bases between. As DNA, the CDR3 is TGTGCCAGCAGTTCCGTGAAACCCTACGAGCAGTACTTC. Protein: CASSSVKPYEQYF.

The chain combines TRBV14 with TRBJ1-1; possible D gene TRBD1, 5 bases. Germline V gene lookup returns CDR1 SGHDN and CDR2 FVKESK. CDR3 length: 15 residues. V lost 4 bases and J 0 bases, leaving 12 bases between the germline ends. The CDR3 is CASSREGAVNTEAFF. In DNA, the CDR3 is TGTGCCAGCAGCCGGGAAGGGGCGGTGAACACTGAAGCTTTCTTT.

V and J are TRBV6-5 and TRBJ1-2, with D maybe TRBD1 (6 bases). V lost 4 bases, J lost 4 bases, and 13 bases lay in between. The CDR3 length is 14 residues. The germline V gene encodes CDR1 MNHEY and CDR2 SVGAGI. The CDR3 nucleotides read TGTGCCAGCAGTTCACAGGGCGCCGGCTATGGCTACACCTTC. Protein product: CASSSQGAGYGYTF.

The chain couples TRBV2 to TRBJ1-4; TRBD1 aligns across 7 bases. There are 12 residues in the CDR3. With 3 bases clipped from V and 12 bases from J, the junction kept 4 bases outside the gene matches. Germline CDR1 and CDR2: SNHLY and FYNNEI. Here the CDR3 reads CASSDDREELFF. CDR3 coding DNA: TGTGCCAGCAGTGATGACAGGGAGGAACTGTTTTTT. Combining the CDR3 with reference TRBV2 and TRBJ1-4 gives the whole variable domain EPEVTQTPSHQVTQMGQEVILRCVPISNHLYFYWYRQILGQKVEFLVSFYNNEISEKSEIFDDQFSVERPDGSNFTLKIRSTKLEDSAMYFCASSDDREELFFGSGTQLSVL.

The chain recombines TRBV19 with TRBJ2-1, with D perhaps TRBD2 (5 bases). The CDR3 totals 14 residues. The V end lost 3 bases, the J end lost 3 bases, and 9 bases lay between the germline ends. Germline V gene data show CDR1 as LNHDA and CDR2 as SQIVND (reference sequence). CDR3 sequence reads: CASSISGVYNEQFF. The CDR3 coding sequence is TGTGCCAGTAGTATCAGCGGAGTCTACAATGAGCAGTTCTTC.

The gene calls are TRBV7-9 and TRBJ1-4; D gene unclear. The CDR3 is 14 residues long. With 1 base removed from V and 5 bases from J, the gap between germline ends came to 8 bases. The V gene's germline CDR1 is SEHNR and CDR2 FQNEAQ (reference sequence). The CDR3 reads CASSLGGVNEKLFF. The CDR3 DNA reads TGTGCCAGCAGCTTAGGGGGAGTAAATGAAAAACTGTTTTTT. Full variable domain (missing parts from reference TRBV7-9 and TRBJ1-4): DTGVSQNPRHKITKRGQNVTFRCDPISEHNRLYWYRQTLGQGPEFLTYFQNEAQLEKSRLLSDRFSAERPKGSFSTLEIQRTEQGDSAMYLCASSLGGVNEKLFFGSGTQLSVL.